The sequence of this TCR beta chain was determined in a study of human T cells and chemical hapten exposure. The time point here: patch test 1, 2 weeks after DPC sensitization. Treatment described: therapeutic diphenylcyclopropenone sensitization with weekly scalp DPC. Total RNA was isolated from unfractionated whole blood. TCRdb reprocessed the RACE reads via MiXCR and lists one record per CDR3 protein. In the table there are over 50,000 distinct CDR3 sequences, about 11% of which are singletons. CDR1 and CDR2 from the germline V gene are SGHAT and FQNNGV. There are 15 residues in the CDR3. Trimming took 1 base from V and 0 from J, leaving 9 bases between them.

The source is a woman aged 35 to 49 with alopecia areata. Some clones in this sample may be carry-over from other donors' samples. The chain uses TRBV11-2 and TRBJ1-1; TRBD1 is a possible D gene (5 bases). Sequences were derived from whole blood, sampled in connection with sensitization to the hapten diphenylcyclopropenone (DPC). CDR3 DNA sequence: TGTGCCAGCAGCTTAGTCTTCAGGGTGAACACTGAAGCTTTCTTT. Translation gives CASSLVFRVNTEAFF.